This T cell receptor beta chain was captured by sequencing in a study of CD8+CD57+ T cells in acquired aplastic anemia. Genomic DNA provided the template from which TCR beta VDJ and CDR3 profiles were obtained. TCRdb reprocessed the reads via MiXCR and lists one record per CDR3 protein. There are 150,000 to 200,000 distinct CDR3 sequences in the sample; less than 60% occur only once, and about 1.8% lies in the top ten. CD8+CD57+ cell expansion, shown by flow cytometry, had occurred in the patients selected for sequencing. Per the germline V gene, CDR1 is SNHLY and CDR2 is FYNNEI. The CDR3 runs to 13 residues. V gave up 6 bases and J gave up 3 bases, with 9 bases separating them.

The chain has TRBV2 and TRBJ1-5, with TRBD1 as a possible D gene (5 bases). The clonotype originates from a human donor with aplastic anemia. The sample was sorted CD4+, CD8+, or CD8+CD57+ T cells (not recorded which) from PBMCs. The CDR3 DNA reads TGTGCCAGCAGCACAGGTGCCAATCAGCCCCAGCATTTT. Translated: CASSTGANQPQHF.